This T cell receptor beta chain originates from a study of identical twins. Findings and limits, study-wide: Where out-of-frame alpha sequences were twin-shared, they showed excess low generation probability.

This clonotype was observed a few times. The antigen remains undetermined. The CDR3 has 13 residues. Trimming took 2 bases from V and 9 from J, leaving 8 bases between them. The germline V gene encodes CDR1 SNHLY and CDR2 FYNNEI. cDNA molecules carried unique molecular identifiers, and template switching added a universal primer site. Each CDR3 protein gets one entry after TCRdb re-called the 5' RACE reads with MiXCR. The data contain 250,000 or so distinct CDR3 sequences, 10% to 15% of them singletons. Another study also made use of these data, one on yellow fever vaccine responses in identical twins.

V is TRBV2 and J is TRBJ1-6; D uncertain. The sequencing input was memory (CD45RO+) T cells sorted from blood. The source is a woman between 18 and 29 years old in good health. The CDR3: CASSEMGFSPLHF. In DNA form, the CDR3 reads TGTGCCAGCAGTGAAATGGGGTTTTCACCCCTCCACTTT.